The T cell receptor (beta chain) under discussion was sequenced for a study of a mutant IDH1 vaccine in newly diagnosed glioma. Study information: Vaccination began 4-6 weeks post radiotherapy alone, or with temozolomide cycles.

Time point reported: week 23, last vaccination. The study gave 300 ug of mutant IDH1 20-mer peptide per vaccine dose, with topical imiquimod. Trimming cost V 6 bases and J 1 base, with 24 bases left between them. CDR1 and CDR2 (germline): LNHDA, SQIVND (reference sequence). The CDR3 runs 18 residues. Measured with immunoSEQ multiplex PCR; TCRdb has only the in-frame clones, and not every one. Among approximately 60,000 clones, 70% to 90% were seen once, and the ten largest hold 4%. On this clone: Its specificity is unknown.

The sample in question was PBMCs, obtained from a glioma patient whose treatment included an IDH1 peptide vaccine. The TCR originated in a man younger than 40 with glioma. V is TRBV19 and J is TRBJ2-5; D is possibly TRBD1 or TRBD2 (7 bases each). CDR3 amino acids: CASSTSSQSRGGQETQYF. The CDR3 nucleotides are TGTGCCAGTAGCACCTCCTCACAGAGCAGGGGGGGCCAAGAGACCCAGTACTTC.